This T cell receptor (beta chain) was identified during a study of cytomegalovirus exposure and HLA in healthy donors. It was with 60 Vbeta and 13 Jbeta primers that the PCR ran. TCRdb keeps only in-frame clones here, not all; method: immunoSEQ multiplex PCR. The sample carries 140,000 to 150,000 clones, approximately 84% recorded once. This clone came up a few times. Its specificity is unknown. V lost 6 bases, J lost 5 bases, and 17 bases lay in between. CDR1 and CDR2 from the germline V gene are MDHEN and SYDVKM. The CDR3 runs 15 residues. Study observations and caveats: The later analysis indicated that the majority of CMV-associated TCR beta chains appeared HLA-restricted. Later analysis associated a missense DCLRE1C variant with TCR beta V- and J-gene trimming. Researchers reportedly found TCR beta sequences accurately predicted most subjects' HLA-A and HLA-B alleles.

Input material: PBMCs. V gene TRBV28 combines with J gene TRBJ1-5; TRBD1 might be the D (5 bases). The receptor was isolated from an older woman in good health and CMV-seropositive. CDR3 sequence: CASSVVGEGYQPQHF. DNA of the CDR3: TGTGCCAGCAGCGTAGTTGGGGAGGGGTATCAGCCCCAGCATTTT.